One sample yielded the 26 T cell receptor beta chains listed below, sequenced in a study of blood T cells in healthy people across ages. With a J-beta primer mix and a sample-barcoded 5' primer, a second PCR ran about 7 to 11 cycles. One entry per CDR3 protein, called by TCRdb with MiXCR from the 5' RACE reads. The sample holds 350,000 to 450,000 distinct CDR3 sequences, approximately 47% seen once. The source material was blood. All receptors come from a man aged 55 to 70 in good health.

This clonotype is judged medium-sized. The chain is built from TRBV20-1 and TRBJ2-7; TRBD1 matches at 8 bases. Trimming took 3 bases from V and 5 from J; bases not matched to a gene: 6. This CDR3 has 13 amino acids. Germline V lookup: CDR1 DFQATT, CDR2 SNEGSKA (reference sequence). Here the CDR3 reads CSARRTGSHEQYF. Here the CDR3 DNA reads TGCAGTGCTAGGAGGACAGGGAGCCACGAGCAGTACTTC.

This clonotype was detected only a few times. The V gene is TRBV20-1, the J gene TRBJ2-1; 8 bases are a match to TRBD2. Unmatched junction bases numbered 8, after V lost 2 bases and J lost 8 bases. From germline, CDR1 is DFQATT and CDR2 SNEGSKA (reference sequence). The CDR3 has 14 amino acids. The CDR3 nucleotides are TGCAGTGCTAGAACTACCCCCGGGGGGGATGAGCAGTTCTTC. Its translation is CSARTTPGGDEQFF.

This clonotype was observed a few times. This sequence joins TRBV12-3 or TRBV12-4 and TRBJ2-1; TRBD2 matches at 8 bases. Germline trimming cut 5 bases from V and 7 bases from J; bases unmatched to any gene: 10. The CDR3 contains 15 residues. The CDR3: CASSPYRTSPNEQFF. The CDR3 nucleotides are TGTGCCAGCAGTCCCTACCGGACTAGCCCGAATGAGCAGTTCTTC.

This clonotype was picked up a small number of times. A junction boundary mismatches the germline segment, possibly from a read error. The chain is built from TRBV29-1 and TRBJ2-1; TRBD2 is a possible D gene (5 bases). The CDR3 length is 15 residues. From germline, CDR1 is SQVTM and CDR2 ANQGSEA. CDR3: CSVEGLVTRYNEQFF. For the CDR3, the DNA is TGCAGCGTCGAAGGGTTGGTAACTAGATACAATGAGCAGTTCTTC.

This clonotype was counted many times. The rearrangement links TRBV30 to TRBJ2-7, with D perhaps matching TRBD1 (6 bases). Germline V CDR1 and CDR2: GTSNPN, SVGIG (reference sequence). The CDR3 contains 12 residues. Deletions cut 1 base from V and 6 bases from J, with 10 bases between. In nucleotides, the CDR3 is TGTGCCTGGAGTGAACAGGGCGGCGAGCAGTACTTC. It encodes CAWSEQGGEQYF.

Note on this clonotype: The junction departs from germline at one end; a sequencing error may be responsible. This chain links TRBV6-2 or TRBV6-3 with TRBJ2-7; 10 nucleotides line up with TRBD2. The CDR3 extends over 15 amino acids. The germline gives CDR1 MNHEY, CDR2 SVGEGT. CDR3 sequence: CASTILAGKRYEQSF. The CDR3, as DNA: TGTGCCAGCACGATACTAGCGGGGAAACGCTACGAGCAGTCCTTC.

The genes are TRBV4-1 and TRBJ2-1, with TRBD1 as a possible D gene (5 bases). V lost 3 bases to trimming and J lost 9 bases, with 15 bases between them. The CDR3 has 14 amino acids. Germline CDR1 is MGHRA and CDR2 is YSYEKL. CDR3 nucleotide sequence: TGCGCCAGCAGCCATCCGGGCCAAAGGGGTGAGCAGTTCTTC. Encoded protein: CASSHPGQRGEQFF.

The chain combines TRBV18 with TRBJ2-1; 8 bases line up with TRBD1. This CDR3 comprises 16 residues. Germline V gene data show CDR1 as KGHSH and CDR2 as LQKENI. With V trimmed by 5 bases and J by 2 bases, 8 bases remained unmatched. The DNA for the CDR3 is TGTGCCAGCTCAACGAAAGGACAGGGAGCCTACAATGAGCAGTTCTTC. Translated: CASSTKGQGAYNEQFF.

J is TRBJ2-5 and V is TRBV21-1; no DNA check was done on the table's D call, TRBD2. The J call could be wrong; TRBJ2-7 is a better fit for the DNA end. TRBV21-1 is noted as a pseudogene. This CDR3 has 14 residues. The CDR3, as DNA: TGTGCCACCCGGGGGGACGGGAGGGTGGACGAGCAGTACTTC. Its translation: CATRGDGRVDEQYF.

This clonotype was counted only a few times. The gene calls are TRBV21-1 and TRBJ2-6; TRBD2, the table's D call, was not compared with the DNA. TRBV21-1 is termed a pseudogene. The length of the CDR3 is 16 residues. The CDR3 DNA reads TGTGCCAGCAGCAAACAGCGGGACTCTGGGGCCAACGTCCTGACTTTC. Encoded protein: CASSKQRDSGANVLTF.

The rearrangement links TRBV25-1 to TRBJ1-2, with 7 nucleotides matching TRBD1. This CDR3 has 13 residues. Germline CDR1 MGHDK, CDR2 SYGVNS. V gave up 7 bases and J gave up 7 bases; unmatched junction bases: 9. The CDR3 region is CASTAQGRGGYTF. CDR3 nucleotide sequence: TGTGCCAGCACTGCACAGGGGAGAGGTGGCTACACCTTC.

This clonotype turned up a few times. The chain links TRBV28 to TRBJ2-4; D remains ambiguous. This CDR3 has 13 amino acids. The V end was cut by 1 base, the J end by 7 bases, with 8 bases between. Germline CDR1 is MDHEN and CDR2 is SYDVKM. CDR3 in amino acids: CASSLYHQNIQYF. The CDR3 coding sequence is TGTGCCAGCAGTTTATACCATCAGAACATTCAGTACTTC.

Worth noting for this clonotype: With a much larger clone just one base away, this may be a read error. The CDR3 reads CVSRSDRGAFF. CDR3 DNA: TGTGTCAGCAGGTCTGACAGGGGAGCTTTCTTT. This chain uses TRBV28 with TRBJ1-1, with TRBD1 identical over 8 bases. The V gene's germline CDR1 is MDHEN and CDR2 SYDVKM. The CDR3 has 11 amino acids.

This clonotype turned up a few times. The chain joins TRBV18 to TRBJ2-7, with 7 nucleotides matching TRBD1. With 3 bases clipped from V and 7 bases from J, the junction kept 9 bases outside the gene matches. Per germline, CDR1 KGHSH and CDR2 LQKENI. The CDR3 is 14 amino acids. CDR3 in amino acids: CASSPTGSPREQYF. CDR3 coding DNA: TGTGCCAGCTCACCGACAGGGAGCCCGCGGGAGCAGTACTTC. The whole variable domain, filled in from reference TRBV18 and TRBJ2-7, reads NAGVMQNPRHLVRRRGQEARLRCSPMKGHSHVYWYRQLPEEGLKFMVYLQKENIIDESGMPKERFSAEFPKEGPSILRIQQVVRGDSAAYFCASSPTGSPREQYFGPGTRLTVT.

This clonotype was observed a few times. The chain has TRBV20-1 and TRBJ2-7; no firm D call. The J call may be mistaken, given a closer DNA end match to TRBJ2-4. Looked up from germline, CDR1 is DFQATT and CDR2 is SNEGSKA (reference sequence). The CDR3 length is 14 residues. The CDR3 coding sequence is TGCAGTGTCACGCCGGACCTTCTGGAAAACATTCAGTACTTC. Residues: CSVTPDLLENIQYF.

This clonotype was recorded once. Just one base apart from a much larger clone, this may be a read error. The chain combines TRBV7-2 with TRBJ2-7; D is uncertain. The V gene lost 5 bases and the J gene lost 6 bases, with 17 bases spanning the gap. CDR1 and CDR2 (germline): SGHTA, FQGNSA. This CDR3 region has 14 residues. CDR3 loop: CASSPRWGSSEQYF. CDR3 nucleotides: TGTGCCAGCAGCCCACGCTGGGGTTCCAGCGAGCAGTACTTC.

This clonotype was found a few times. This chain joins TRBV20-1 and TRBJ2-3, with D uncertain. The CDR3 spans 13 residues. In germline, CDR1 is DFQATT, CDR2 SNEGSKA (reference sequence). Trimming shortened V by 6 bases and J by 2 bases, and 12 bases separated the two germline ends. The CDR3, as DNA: TGCAGTGCCGGTCCAAGCCACACAGATACGCAGTATTTT. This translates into CSAGPSHTDTQYF.

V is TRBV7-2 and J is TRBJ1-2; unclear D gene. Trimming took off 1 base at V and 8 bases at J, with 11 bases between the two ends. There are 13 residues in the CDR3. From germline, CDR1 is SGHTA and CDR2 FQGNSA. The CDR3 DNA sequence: TGTGCCAGCAGCTTAGAGGTCGGCGGCGGCTACACCTTC. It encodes CASSLEVGGGYTF.

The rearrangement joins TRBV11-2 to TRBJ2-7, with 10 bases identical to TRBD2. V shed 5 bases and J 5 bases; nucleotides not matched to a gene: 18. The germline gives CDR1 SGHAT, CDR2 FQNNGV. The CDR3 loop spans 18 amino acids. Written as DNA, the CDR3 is TGTGCCAGCAGCGAACTATCAACAGCGGGAGGGCCGTTCCACGAGCAGTACTTC. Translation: CASSELSTAGGPFHEQYF.

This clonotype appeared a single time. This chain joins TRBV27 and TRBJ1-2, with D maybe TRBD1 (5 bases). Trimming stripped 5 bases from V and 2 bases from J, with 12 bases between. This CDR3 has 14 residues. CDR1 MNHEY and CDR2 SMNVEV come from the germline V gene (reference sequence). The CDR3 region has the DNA TGTGCCAGCAGTCCCCGAGCAGGGAACTATGGCTACACCTTC. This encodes CASSPRAGNYGYTF.

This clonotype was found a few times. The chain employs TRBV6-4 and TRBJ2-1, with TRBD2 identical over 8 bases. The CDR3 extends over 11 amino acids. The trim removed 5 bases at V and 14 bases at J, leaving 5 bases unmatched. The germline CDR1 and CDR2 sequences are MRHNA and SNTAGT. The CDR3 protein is CASSHSGGKFF. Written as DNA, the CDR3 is TGTGCCAGCAGTCACAGCGGGGGCAAGTTCTTC.

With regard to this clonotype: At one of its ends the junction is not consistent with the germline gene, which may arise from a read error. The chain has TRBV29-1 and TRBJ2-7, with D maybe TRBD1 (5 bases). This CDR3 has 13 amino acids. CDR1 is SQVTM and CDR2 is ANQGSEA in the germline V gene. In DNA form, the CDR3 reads TGCTGCGTTGCGGCTTCCAGGGACTACGAGCAGTACTTC. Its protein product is CCVAASRDYEQYF.

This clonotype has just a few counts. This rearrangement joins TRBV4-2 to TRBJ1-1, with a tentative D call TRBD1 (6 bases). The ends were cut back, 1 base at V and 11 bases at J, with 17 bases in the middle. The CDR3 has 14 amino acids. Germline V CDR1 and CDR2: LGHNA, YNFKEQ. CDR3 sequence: CASSQAAGAEGAFF. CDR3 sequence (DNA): TGTGCCAGCAGCCAAGCGGCAGGGGCGGAGGGGGCTTTCTTT.

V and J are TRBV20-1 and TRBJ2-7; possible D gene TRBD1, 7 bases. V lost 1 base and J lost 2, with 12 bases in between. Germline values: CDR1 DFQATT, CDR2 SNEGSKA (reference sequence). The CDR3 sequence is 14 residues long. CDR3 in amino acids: CSARGQGGTYEQYF. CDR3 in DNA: TGCAGTGCTAGAGGGCAGGGGGGAACCTACGAGCAGTACTTC.

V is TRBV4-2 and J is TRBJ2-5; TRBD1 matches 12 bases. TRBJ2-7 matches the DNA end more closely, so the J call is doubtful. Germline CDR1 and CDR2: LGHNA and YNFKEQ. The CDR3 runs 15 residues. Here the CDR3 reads CASSHGDRGPYEQYF. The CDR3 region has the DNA TGTGCCAGCAGCCATGGGGACAGGGGGCCATACGAGCAGTACTTC.

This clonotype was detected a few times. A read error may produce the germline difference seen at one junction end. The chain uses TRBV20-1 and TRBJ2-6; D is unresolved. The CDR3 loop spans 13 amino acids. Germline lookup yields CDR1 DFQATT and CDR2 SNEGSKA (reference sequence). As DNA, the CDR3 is TGCAGTGCCAATGAGGTTGGGGTCAACGTCCTGACTTTC. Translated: CSANEVGVNVLTF.